This T cell receptor beta chain was sequenced during a study of a mutant IDH1 vaccine in newly diagnosed glioma. Study in general: With temozolomide cycles, or 4-6 weeks after radiotherapy alone, vaccination was started.

In regard to this clone: The antigen is not known.

Sequenced by immunoSEQ multiplex PCR; TCRdb stores in-frame clones only, minus some. The table shows approximately 32,000 clones, with approximately 89% occurring only once. The CDR3 runs to 17 residues. Trimming removed 0 bases from V and 0 bases from J, with 12 bases in between. Per germline, CDR1 SGHRS and CDR2 YFSETQ. Time point: week 47, end of study. One vaccine dose held 300 ug of mutant IDH1 20-mer peptide and came with topical imiquimod. Patients received eight vaccinations in weeks 1, 3, 5, 7, 11, 15, 19, 23. The study enrolled donors with new WHO grade 3 or 4 IDH1-mutant, ATRX-lost astrocytomas.

The chain combines TRBV5-1 with TRBJ2-2; perhaps TRBD1 as D (6 bases). The sequence was obtained from a man aged 35-49 years with glioma. The specimen was PBMCs, collected from a glioma patient whose treatment included an IDH1 peptide vaccine. The CDR3 DNA follows: TGCGCCAGCAGCTTGGAGGGACACATCCCGAACACCGGGGAGCTGTTTTTT. Protein: CASSLEGHIPNTGELFF.